The rows below give T cell receptor beta chains drawn from one sample of a study of PD-1 blockade in classical Hodgkin lymphoma. TCRdb's copy holds only in-frame clones and misses some; the assay was immunoSEQ multiplex PCR. The data show nearly 35,000 clones, about 89% seen once. The sequenced sample was CD4+ T cells from blood. These receptors came from a human donor with classical Hodgkin lymphoma. The CDR3 runs from the conserved cysteine through the conserved F or W. Each record gives: V gene, J gene, clone size, D gene, CDR3 length, CDR3 DNA, CDR3 protein. D genes are given only for firm matches. For some rows the clone size is stated as once, few or many, or as a class when expanded; others skip it.

TRBV5-1	TRBJ2-1	-	-	16	TGCGCCAGCAGCTTGGGTGTAGGGACTGTGTACAATGAGCAGTTCTTC	CASSLGVGTVYNEQFF
TRBV21-1	TRBJ1-2	-	-	16	TGTGCCAGCAGCAAAGCGAAGGGACAGAGGGAGTATGGCTACACCTTC	CASSKAKGQREYGYTF
TRBV19	TRBJ1-1	-	-	14	TGTGCCAGTAGTAGGGGGGTTGTAAACACTGAAGCTTTCTTT	CASSRGVVNTEAFF
TRBV9	TRBJ2-3	-	TRBD1	14	TGTGCCAGCAGTAGGGGGCCCGGCACAGATACGCAGTATTTT	CASSRGPGTDTQYF
TRBV9	TRBJ2-7	-	-	16	TGTGCCAGCAGCCCATTACCGGGCCCTAGCTCCTACGAGCAGTACTTC	CASSPLPGPSSYEQYF
TRBV25-1	TRBJ1-3	-	-	15	TGTGCCAGCAGTGCGGGGAGCCGCTCTGGAAACACCATATATTTT	CASSAGSRSGNTIYF
TRBV5-1	TRBJ2-7	-	TRBD2	15	TGCGCCAGCACCAGGCAACCGGGGGGCTCCTACGAGCAGTACTTC	CASTRQPGGSYEQYF
TRBV5-5	TRBJ2-6	-	TRBD2	16	TGTGCCAGTTCCGGACTAGCGGGGGCGGGGGCCAACGTCCTGACTTTC	CASSGLAGAGANVLTF
TRBV5-6	TRBJ2-7	once	-	17	TGTGCCAGCAGCTTGGGGAGGGGTGACTTGAGCTCCTACGAGCAGTACTTC	CASSLGRGDLSSYEQYF
TRBV7-2	TRBJ1-2	few	-	13	TGTGCCAGCACCCTACCCCGGGGCTATGGCTACACCTTC	CASTLPRGYGYTF
TRBV7-3	TRBJ1-1	-	-	14	TGTGCCAGCAGACTCCGTCCGGGGGCTACTGAAGCTTTCTTT	CASRLRPGATEAFF
TRBV7-3	TRBJ2-1	-	-	13	TGTGCCAGCAGCTTAACCGTCGATCATGAGCAGTTCTTC	CASSLTVDHEQFF
TRBV15	TRBJ1-2	-	TRBD1	16	TGTGCCACCAGCAGAGCAGGGACAGTCTCTAACTATGGCTACACCTTC	CATSRAGTVSNYGYTF
TRBV5-1	TRBJ1-1	-	-	16	TGCGCCAGCAGCTCCGGTGGGTCTTCTTGGGACACTGAAGCTTTCTTT	CASSSGGSSWDTEAFF
TRBV7-9	TRBJ1-2	-	-	14	TGTGCCAGCAGCTTAGAGACCCGGGGGCAAGGCTACACCTTC	CASSLETRGQGYTF
TRBV5-1	TRBJ2-5	-	-	17	TGCGCCAGCAGCTTTCGGGGAGGTAGCAGGGGTCAAGAGACCCAGTACTTC	CASSFRGGSRGQETQYF
TRBV6-5	TRBJ2-2	-	-	15	TGTGCCAGCAGTTACTCGAGTAAGAACACCGGGGAGCTGTTTTTT	CASSYSSKNTGELFF
TRBV6-1	TRBJ2-7	-	TRBD2	14	TGTGCCAGCAGTATACTAGCGGGGGCCTACGAGCAGTACTTC	CASSILAGAYEQYF
TRBV11-2	TRBJ2-1	-	-	17	TGTGCCAGCAGCCCCTTCCTAGACAGTAGCTCCTACAATGAGCAGTTCTTC	CASSPFLDSSSYNEQFF
TRBV7-2	TRBJ1-2	-	-	15	TGTGCCAGCAGCGCCCTAGGGGCAGGCCTTTATGGCTACACCTTC	CASSALGAGLYGYTF
TRBV5-1	TRBJ1-3	-	-	10	TGCGCCAGCCGAGGTTTTAGCGTATATTTT	CASRGFSVYF
TRBV6-1	TRBJ1-1	-	-	11	TGTGCCAGCAAGTGGAACACTGAAGCTTTCTTT	CASKWNTEAFF
TRBV7-9	TRBJ2-5	-	-	11	TGTGCCAGCAGCTTCCAAGAGACCCAGTACTTC	CASSFQETQYF
TRBV5-4	TRBJ1-2	-	TRBD1	14	TGTGCCAGCAGCGGGGGGGACAGGGCCTATGGCTACACCTTC	CASSGGDRAYGYTF
TRBV13	TRBJ2-3	-	-	15	TGTGCCAGCAGCGACAGACGGGGGAACACAGATACGCAGTATTTT	CASSDRRGNTDTQYF
TRBV10-3	TRBJ2-7	few	-	14	TGTGCCATCAGTGATTCAGCCTCCTCCTACGAGCAGTACTTC	CAISDSASSYEQYF
TRBV15	TRBJ1-1	-	TRBD1	13	TGTGCCACCAGCCGACAGGGTAACACTGAAGCTTTCTTT	CATSRQGNTEAFF
TRBV19	TRBJ1-1	-	-	14	TGTGCCAGTAGTGGGGGGGTCGGGCACACTGAAGCTTTCTTT	CASSGGVGHTEAFF
TRBV18	TRBJ2-3	-	-	14	TGTGCCAGCTCACCACCACAGGCCACAGATACGCAGTATTTT	CASSPPQATDTQYF
TRBV7-8	TRBJ1-3	-	-	13	TGTGCCAGCAGCTTCAAAACTGGAAACACCATATATTTT	CASSFKTGNTIYF
TRBV9	TRBJ2-5	-	TRBD2	19	TGTGCCAGCAGCGTAAGGGCTAGCGGGGGAAGTATGTTGAAAGAGACCCAGTACTTC	CASSVRASGGSMLKETQYF
TRBV7-2	TRBJ1-2	-	TRBD1	15	TGTGCCAGCAGCTCGTCGGGGGACAGGGTAAATGGCTACACCTTC	CASSSSGDRVNGYTF
TRBV2	TRBJ2-1	-	TRBD2	14	TGTGCCAGCATCGGGACTAGCGGGTACAATGAGCAGTTCTTC	CASIGTSGYNEQFF
TRBV2	TRBJ2-7	-	-	15	TGTGCCAGCAGTCCCTCTATAGGGCCATCCTACGAGCAGTACTTC	CASSPSIGPSYEQYF
TRBV11-1	TRBJ2-5	-	TRBD2	17	TGTGCCAGCAGCTTAGGTTTGGTAGCGGGGGGGCGGGAGACCCAGTACTTC	CASSLGLVAGGRETQYF
TRBV9	TRBJ2-7	-	TRBD1	18	TGTGCCAGCAGCGCACTTAGGATCGGACAGGTTGCATCCTACGAGCAGTACTTC	CASSALRIGQVASYEQYF
TRBV5-1	TRBJ2-5	-	TRBD2	17	TGCGCCAGCAGCCGAGGTAGCGGGAGTGGCGCTGAAGAGACCCAGTACTTC	CASSRGSGSGAEETQYF
TRBV7-3	TRBJ2-1	-	-	15	TGTGCCAGCAGCCCCCAGGGGGGACTGAACAATGAGCAGTTCTTC	CASSPQGGLNNEQFF
TRBV18	TRBJ2-1	-	-	16	TGTGCCAGCTCACCACCTGGCGCTCGGTTGGGCAATGAGCAGTTCTTC	CASSPPGARLGNEQFF
TRBV4-3	TRBJ2-1	-	TRBD2	19	TGCGCCAGCAGCCCCGGACGGCGGACTAGCGGGAGCTCCTACAATGAGCAGTTCTTC	CASSPGRRTSGSSYNEQFF
TRBV5-1	TRBJ1-2	-	-	13	TGCGCCAGCAGCTTGGGGGGCGACTATGGCTACACCTTC	CASSLGGDYGYTF
TRBV5-4	TRBJ2-5	-	TRBD2	18	TGTGCCAGCAGCCGAAGAGTTCAACTAGCGGGGGGGCGGGAGACCCAGTACTTC	CASSRRVQLAGGRETQYF
TRBV5-1	TRBJ2-1	-	-	14	TGCGCCAGCAGCTTGCCTCCATGGATGAATGAGCAGTTCTTC	CASSLPPWMNEQFF
TRBV11-2	TRBJ2-7	-	-	13	TGTGCCAGCAGCCAACTACTAGTTTACGAGCAGTACTTC	CASSQLLVYEQYF